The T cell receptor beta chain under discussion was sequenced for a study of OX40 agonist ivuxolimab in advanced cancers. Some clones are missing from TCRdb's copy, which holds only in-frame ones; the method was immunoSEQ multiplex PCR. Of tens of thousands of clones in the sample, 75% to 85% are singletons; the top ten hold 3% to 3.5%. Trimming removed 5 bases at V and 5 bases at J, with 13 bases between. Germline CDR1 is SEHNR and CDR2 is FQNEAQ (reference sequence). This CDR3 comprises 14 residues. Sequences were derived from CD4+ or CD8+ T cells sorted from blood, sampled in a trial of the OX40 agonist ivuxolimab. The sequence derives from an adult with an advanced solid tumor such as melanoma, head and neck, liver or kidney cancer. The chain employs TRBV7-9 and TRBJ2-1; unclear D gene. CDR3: CASSPTMRHNEQFF. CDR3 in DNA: TGTGCCAGCAGCCCCACTATGAGGCACAATGAGCAGTTCTTC. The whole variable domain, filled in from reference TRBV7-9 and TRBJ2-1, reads DTGVSQNPRHKITKRGQNVTFRCDPISEHNRLYWYRQTLGQGPEFLTYFQNEAQLEKSRLLSDRFSAERPKGSFSTLEIQRTEQGDSAMYLCASSPTMRHNEQFFGPGTRLTVL.